The 12 T cell receptor beta chains listed next were all sequenced from one sample in a study of T cell repertoires in cytomegalovirus infection (dated by TCRdb to the late 2010s). Sequencing instrument: Illumina HiSeq 1500. Using fastp at Q25 and MiXCR, TCRdb reprocessed the public reads and kept productive beta chains. Every entry covers one CDR3 protein and lists the most common genes and DNA from its rows. This sample holds roughly 600,000 distinct CDR3 sequences; 20% to 25% were observed only once. The ten largest make up 8% of the sample. The material sequenced was CD8+ T cells from PBMCs. These receptors were collected from a human donor in good health (CMV status not recorded). Some clones in this sample may be carry-over from other donors' samples.

This clonotype has just a few counts. The chain recombines TRBV6-6 with TRBJ2-2; 11 bases match TRBD2. Looked up from germline, CDR1 is MNHNY and CDR2 is SVGAGI (reference sequence). Trimming removed 7 bases from V and 6 bases from J; junction bases left unmatched: 7. This CDR3 spans 15 amino acids. CDR3: CASTGTSGLSGELFF. The CDR3 DNA is TGTGCCAGCACCGGGACTAGCGGTCTATCCGGGGAGCTGTTTTTT.

This clonotype was seen at least ten times. The J gene is TRBJ2-1, the V gene TRBV27, with 11 bases that match TRBD2. The CDR3 is 18 residues long. The V and J ends lost 0 bases and 4 bases, in that order; junction bases with no gene match: 8. Germline lookup yields CDR1 MNHEY and CDR2 SMNVEV (reference sequence). The CDR3: CASSLSSLLAGAYNEQFF. Written as DNA, the CDR3 is TGTGCCAGCAGTTTATCGTCTCTACTAGCGGGGGCGTACAATGAGCAGTTCTTC.

A few counts support this clonotype. V is TRBV6-6 and J is TRBJ2-7; D unclear. This CDR3 spans 13 amino acids. Germline V gene lookup returns CDR1 MNHNY and CDR2 SVGAGI (reference sequence). V was pared by 4 bases and J by 0 bases, with 7 bases between. For the CDR3, the DNA is TGTGCCAGCAGTTGGAAGAGCTCCTACGAGCAGTACGTC. Translation: CASSWKSSYEQYV.

The V call is TRBV10-1, the J call TRBJ1-6, with D possibly matching TRBD1 (5 bases). Trimming stripped 0 bases from V and 7 bases from J, with 10 bases between. This CDR3 contains 15 residues. CDR1 is WNHNN, CDR2 SYGVQD, per germline (reference sequence). The CDR3 spells CASSESDSRNSPLHF. In DNA, the CDR3 is TGCGCCAGCAGTGAGTCTGACAGCCGGAATTCACCCCTCCACTTT.

The chain carries TRBV6-6 and TRBJ2-7, with D unclear. Per the germline V gene, CDR1 is MNHNY and CDR2 is SVGAGI (reference sequence). The CDR3 loop spans 12 amino acids. Trimming took 7 bases from V and 4 from J, leaving 11 bases between them. The CDR3 DNA is TGTGCCAGCACTGAGAGACCGTACGAGCAGTACTTC. This translates into CASTERPYEQYF.

A word on this clonotype: At one end the junction does not follow the germline gene, possibly because of a read error. The V call is TRBV14, the J call TRBJ2-1; 7 bases are a match to TRBD2. Germline assignment: CDR1 SGHDN and CDR2 FVKESK. This CDR3 is 17 amino acids long. CDR3 residues: CASSRVWGGSSYNKQFF. Here the CDR3 DNA reads TGTGCCAGCAGCCGAGTTTGGGGCGGGAGCTCCTACAATAAGCAGTTCTTC.

In this sample, this clonotype turned up once. V usage is TRBV7-9 and J usage is TRBJ2-1, with D perhaps TRBD1 (6 bases). V lost 0 bases and J lost 3, with 15 bases in between. This CDR3 has 17 residues. Looked up from germline, CDR1 is SEHNR and CDR2 is FQNEAQ (reference sequence). CDR3 DNA: TGTGCCAGCAGCTTAGCGGAATTTACAGGGAACTACAATGAGCAGTTCTTC. Encoded protein: CASSLAEFTGNYNEQFF.

There are many counts of this clonotype. The V call is TRBV14, the J call TRBJ2-5; no firm D call. The V gene lost 2 bases and the J gene lost 1 base, with 11 bases spanning the gap. Germline V gives CDR1 SGHDN, CDR2 FVKESK. This CDR3 is built from 15 residues. This CDR3 is CASSQLDRIQETQYF. In DNA, the CDR3 is TGTGCCAGCAGCCAATTGGATAGGATCCAAGAGACCCAGTACTTC. Looking up the rest from reference TRBV14 and TRBJ2-5 gives the full variable domain: EAGVTQFPSHSVIEKGQTVTLRCDPISGHDNLYWYRRVMGKEIKFLLHFVKESKQDESGMPNNRFLAERTGGTYSTLKVQPAELEDSGVYFCASSQLDRIQETQYFGPGTRLLVL.

This clonotype was seen repeatedly, ten times or more. The V gene is TRBV7-9, the J gene TRBJ2-2, with 9 bases matching TRBD1. This CDR3 contains 15 residues. Looked up from germline, CDR1 is SEHNR and CDR2 is FQNEAQ (reference sequence). The ends lost 5 bases at V and 2 bases at J; junction bases unmatched: 3. CDR3 region: CASSTDRGNTGELFF. The CDR3 coding sequence is TGTGCCAGCAGCACGGACAGGGGTAACACCGGGGAGCTGTTTTTT.

This clonotype was recorded at least ten times. CDR3 sequence reads: CASSLVGGVGQFF. The CDR3 bases are TGTGCCAGCAGCTTAGTTGGAGGGGTAGGGCAGTTCTTC. The chain recombines TRBV7-9 with TRBJ2-1; tentatively, D is TRBD2 (6 bases). Trimming shortened V by 1 base and J by 12 bases, and 13 bases separated the two germline ends. CDR3 size: 13 residues. The germline CDR1 and CDR2 sequences are SEHNR and FQNEAQ (reference sequence).

This clonotype appeared a few times. The chain joins TRBV6-2 or TRBV6-3 to TRBJ2-7; D is undetermined. From germline, CDR1 is MNHEY and CDR2 SVGEGT. Between the trimmed V and J ends, which lost 0 bases and 1 base, there was a span of 13 bases. CDR3 length equals 16 residues. CDR3 protein: CASSYSKHFGSYEQYV. In DNA, the CDR3 is TGTGCCAGCAGTTACTCGAAACATTTCGGTTCCTACGAGCAGTACGTC.

This clonotype has only a few counts. The chain uses TRBV28 and TRBJ2-7; D remains unclear. The CDR3 sequence is 14 residues long. The V end lost 5 bases, the J end lost 0 bases, and 11 bases lay between the germline ends. The germline V gene encodes CDR1 MDHEN and CDR2 SYDVKM. The DNA for the CDR3 is TGTGCCAGCAGTCCCCGACTGCTCTCCTACGAGCAGTACGTC. Translated: CASSPRLLSYEQYV.